The sequence of this T cell receptor beta chain was determined in a study of patients and donors after allogeneic stem cell transplantation (TCRdb year 2020). Trimming at the junction amounts to 1 base on V and 6 bases on J, and the germline ends lie 16 bases apart. From a lookup of the germline V gene, CDR1 and CDR2 are MGHRA and YSYEKL. The CDR3 has 17 amino acids, counting the end cysteine and phenylalanine. Just the 51-base CDR3 DNA is kept, in frame starting at base 1. With regard to this clonotype: Its target antigen remains unknown. No base-level quality is on record; no much larger clone is a single base apart.

The library was prepared using RT-PCR. Sequencing relied on a NextSeq 550. Through fastp at Q25 and MiXCR, TCRdb rebuilt clones from the public reads, retaining in-frame beta chains. Every CDR3 protein is listed once, alongside the most common genes and DNA of its rows. This sample comprises almost 20,000 distinct CDR3 sequences, approximately 5% of them detected only once. 35% to 50% of the sample is taken by the ten largest. This sequence was found in a human donor who was either an allogeneic HSCT recipient or a stem cell or donor lymphocyte infusion donor (not recorded which). It is not recorded whose cells these are; they may come from a transplant donor. The sample taken for sequencing was blood, either unsorted or a sorted T cell fraction (not recorded which). The chain joins TRBV4-1 to TRBJ2-6; a tentative D call is TRBD1 (6 bases match). The CDR3 reads as follows: CASSQGARGGSANVLTF. The DNA reads as follows: TGCGCCAGCAGCCAAGGTGCCAGGGGCGGTTCGGCCAACGTCCTGACTTTC.